Listed below are T cell receptor beta chains from one sample, sequenced in a study of cytomegalovirus exposure and HLA in healthy donors. TCRdb keeps only in-frame clones here, not all; method: immunoSEQ multiplex PCR. The table records 65,000 to 100,000 clones, about 75% of them present only once. Sequenced: PBMCs. These receptor sequences come from a female donor in good health and CMV-seronegative. CDR3s include the opening cysteine and the closing phenylalanine or tryptophan. The D gene is left open where the match is weak. A clone size is listed for some rows: how often the clone was seen (once, few, many), or a class if it is expanded.

j_gene	d_gene	abundance	v_gene	CDR3aa	CDR3nt
TRBJ1-2	TRBD1	few	TRBV6-1	CASTQTGGGGYTF	TGTGCCAGCACCCAGACAGGGGGTGGCGGCTACACCTTC
TRBJ2-5	TRBD2	.	TRBV18	CASSPNWREGRQETQYF	TGTGCCAGCTCACCAAATTGGCGGGAGGGCCGGCAAGAGACCCAGTACTTC
TRBJ1-2	TRBD1	.	TRBV9	CASSGDRGAYGYTF	TGTGCCAGCAGCGGGGACAGGGGTGCCTATGGCTACACCTTC
TRBJ2-7	TRBD2	.	TRBV4-1	CASSQPRASGITVQYF	TGCGCCAGCAGCCAACCGAGGGCTAGCGGGATCACGGTGCAGTACTTC
TRBJ2-2	.	few	TRBV4-1	CASSQGVSTLTGELFF	TGCGCCAGCAGCCAAGGAGTGTCGACTCTCACCGGGGAGCTGTTTTTT
TRBJ2-7	TRBD1	.	TRBV27	CASSSSRDRYEQYF	TGTGCCAGCAGTTCGTCCCGGGACAGGTACGAGCAGTACTTC
TRBJ2-5	.	.	TRBV7-6	CASSLTVQETQYF	TGTGCCAGCAGCTTAACGGTTCAAGAGACCCAGTACTTC
TRBJ1-2	TRBD1	few	TRBV5-4	CASSLQGTDGYTF	TGTGCCAGCAGCTTACAGGGGACCGACGGCTACACCTTC
TRBJ1-2	.	.	TRBV5-6	CASSLAGEGETGYTF	TGTGCCAGCAGCTTGGCCGGTGAAGGGGAAACGGGCTACACCTTC
TRBJ1-1	TRBD1	.	TRBV7-8	CASSPRDSNTEAFF	TGTGCCAGCAGCCCTAGGGACAGCAACACTGAAGCTTTCTTT
TRBJ1-4	TRBD1	few	TRBV5-1	CASSLSSTGGAVGEKLFF	TGCGCCAGCAGCTTGTCCTCAACAGGGGGAGCGGTGGGGGAAAAACTGTTTTTT
TRBJ2-3	TRBD2	.	TRBV5-4	CASSLGLAVSTDTQYF	TGTGCCAGCAGCTTAGGACTAGCGGTGAGCACAGATACGCAGTATTTT
TRBJ1-1	.	medium-sized	TRBV6-6	CASSYSRTPNTEAFF	TGTGCCAGCAGTTACTCGCGGACACCGAACACTGAAGCTTTCTTT
TRBJ2-2	TRBD1	few	TRBV5-1	CASSLGTGDTGELFF	TGCGCCAGCAGCCTCGGGACAGGGGACACCGGGGAGCTGTTTTTT
TRBJ2-1	.	.	TRBV7-2	CASSLVGKGLLQGAQFF	TGTGCCAGCAGCTTAGTCGGTAAGGGACTTCTCCAAGGGGCGCAGTTCTTC
TRBJ2-4	TRBD2	.	TRBV7-2	CASSTSTSGTLNIQYF	TGTGCCAGCAGCACGTCGACTAGCGGGACCCTAAACATTCAGTACTTC
TRBJ1-2	.	few	TRBV2	CASKLGEYGYTF	TGTGCCAGCAAGCTAGGGGAATATGGCTACACCTTC
TRBJ1-1	.	.	TRBV28	CVTGKNTEAFF	TGTGTCACAGGGAAGAACACTGAAGCTTTCTTT
TRBJ2-7	.	.	TRBV7-2	CASSPWTMGNEQYF	TGTGCCAGCAGCCCCTGGACAATGGGAAACGAGCAGTACTTC
TRBJ2-1	TRBD2	.	TRBV6-6	CASSPGTSLGQFF	TGTGCCAGCAGTCCCGGGACTAGTTTAGGGCAGTTCTTC
TRBJ1-5	TRBD1	.	TRBV19	CASSVLTGDQPQHF	TGTGCCAGTAGTGTCTTGACAGGGGATCAGCCCCAGCATTTT
TRBJ1-1	TRBD1	.	TRBV7-9	CASSFEDRGSTEAFF	TGTGCCAGCAGCTTTGAGGACAGGGGTAGCACTGAAGCTTTCTTT
TRBJ2-3	TRBD2	once	TRBV25-1	CASKARGGGTQYF	TGTGCCAGCAAGGCCCGCGGGGGAGGTACGCAGTATTTT
TRBJ1-6	TRBD1	.	TRBV2	CASQGQGANSPLHF	TGTGCCAGCCAGGGACAGGGGGCGAATTCACCCCTCCACTTT
TRBJ2-5	.	.	TRBV9	CASSVVPRTQTQYF	TGTGCCAGCAGCGTAGTACCGAGGACTCAGACCCAGTACTTC
TRBJ2-1	.	.	TRBV7-2	CASSPTGGGYNEQFF	TGTGCCAGCAGCCCCACAGGGGGAGGGTACAATGAGCAGTTCTTC
TRBJ2-5	.	.	TRBV6-5	CASSYSIVFQETQYF	TGTGCCAGCAGTTACTCGATAGTCTTCCAAGAGACCCAGTACTTC
TRBJ2-5	.	.	TRBV5-1	CASSLGLARETQYF	TGCGCCAGCAGCTTGGGGCTAGCTAGGGAGACCCAGTACTTC
TRBJ2-6	TRBD1	.	TRBV2	CASIRDRGLSGANVLTF	TGTGCCAGCATTCGGGACAGGGGACTCTCTGGGGCCAACGTCCTGACTTTC
TRBJ1-1	.	few	TRBV7-9	CASRGTSNTEAFF	TGTGCCAGCAGAGGGACATCGAACACTGAAGCTTTCTTT
TRBJ2-7	TRBD1	.	TRBV5-1	CASSLAEVRSNGTALYEQYF	TGCGCCAGCAGCTTGGCCGAGGTACGTTCAAACGGGACAGCCTTATACGAGCAGTACTTC
TRBJ2-2	TRBD2	.	TRBV2	CASRLAGYTGELFF	TGTGCCAGCCGACTAGCGGGTTACACCGGGGAGCTGTTTTTT
TRBJ1-5	.	.	TRBV7-2	CASSLVGNTNQPQHF	TGTGCCAGCAGCTTAGTCGGGAACACTAATCAGCCCCAGCATTTT
TRBJ2-7	.	.	TRBV6-7	CASSYSEVRAGPSYEQYF	TGTGCCAGCAGTTACTCTGAGGTGCGCGCGGGACCTTCCTACGAGCAGTACTTC
TRBJ1-1	.	few	TRBV27	CASSWGGRMNTEAFF	TGTGCCAGCAGTTGGGGGGGACGGATGAACACTGAAGCTTTCTTT
TRBJ1-1	.	.	TRBV11-2	CASSPQGGMTEAFF	TGTGCCAGCAGCCCGCAGGGTGGTATGACTGAAGCTTTCTTT
TRBJ2-5	.	.	TRBV28	CASSLVGQQETQYF	TGTGCCAGCAGTTTAGTCGGACAGCAAGAGACCCAGTACTTC
TRBJ1-1	.	.	TRBV6-1	CASRADVDRNTEAFF	TGTGCCAGCAGAGCCGATGTGGACAGGAACACTGAAGCTTTCTTT
TRBJ2-5	TRBD1	once	TRBV7-9	CASSSPSTGGEETQYF	TGTGCCAGCAGCTCGCCCTCGACAGGGGGCGAAGAGACCCAGTACTTC
TRBJ1-1	.	.	TRBV9	CASSVAAVNTEAFF	TGTGCCAGCAGCGTAGCGGCGGTAAACACTGAAGCTTTCTTT
TRBJ1-6	.	.	TRBV19	CASNSVSSYNSPLHF	TGTGCCAGTAATTCCGTCAGCTCCTATAATTCACCCCTCCACTTT
TRBJ1-3	.	.	TRBV7-2	CASSLDSPSGNTIYF	TGTGCCAGCAGCTTGGACAGCCCCTCTGGAAACACCATATATTTT
TRBJ2-7	TRBD1	.	TRBV7-9	CASSGYRDRGYEQYF	TGTGCCAGCAGCGGATACCGGGACAGGGGCTACGAGCAGTACTTC
TRBJ1-5	.	few	TRBV27	CASTDNSNQPQHF	TGTGCCAGCACAGACAACAGCAATCAGCCCCAGCATTTT
TRBJ2-5	TRBD2	once	TRBV7-6	CASSSSRLAGQSSKETQYF	TGTGCCAGCAGCTCCTCCAGACTAGCGGGCCAATCCTCCAAAGAGACCCAGTACTTC
TRBJ1-2	.	.	TRBV7-2	CASSLSQGINYGYTF	TGTGCCAGCAGCTTATCCCAGGGAATAAACTATGGCTACACCTTC
TRBJ1-4	.	.	TRBV6-5	CASRRLGEKLFF	TGTGCCAGCAGACGCCTCGGGGAAAAACTGTTTTTT
TRBJ2-7	TRBD2	.	TRBV10-2	CASTLGTSSEQYF	TGCGCCAGCACCCTGGGGACTAGCAGCGAGCAGTACTTC